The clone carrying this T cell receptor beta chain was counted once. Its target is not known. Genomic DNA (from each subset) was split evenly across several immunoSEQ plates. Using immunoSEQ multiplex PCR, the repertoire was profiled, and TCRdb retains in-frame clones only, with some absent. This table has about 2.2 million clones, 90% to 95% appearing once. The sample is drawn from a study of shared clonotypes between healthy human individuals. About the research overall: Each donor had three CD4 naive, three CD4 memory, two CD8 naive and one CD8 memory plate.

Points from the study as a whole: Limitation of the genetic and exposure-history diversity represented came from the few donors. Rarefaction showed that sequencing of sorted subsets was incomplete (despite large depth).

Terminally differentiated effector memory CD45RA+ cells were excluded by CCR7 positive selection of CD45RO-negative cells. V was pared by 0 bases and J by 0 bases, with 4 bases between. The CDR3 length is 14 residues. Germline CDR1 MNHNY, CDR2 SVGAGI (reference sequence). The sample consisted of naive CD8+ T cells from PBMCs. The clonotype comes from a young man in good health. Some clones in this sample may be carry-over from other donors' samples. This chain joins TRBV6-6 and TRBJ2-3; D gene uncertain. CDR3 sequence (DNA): TGTGCCAGCAGTTACTCGCCAAGCACAGATACGCAGTATTTT. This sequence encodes CASSYSPSTDTQYF.